Listed below are T cell receptor beta chains from one sample, sequenced in a study of T cells after yellow fever vaccination. TCRdb recomputed calls from the 5' RACE reads with MiXCR, one row per CDR3 protein. The table records a few hundred thousand distinct CDR3 sequences, roughly 4.3% of them present only once. Sequencing used PBMCs, obtained 5 days after the yellow fever booster vaccination. These receptors all come from a man between 18 and 35 years old who received the YFV17D yellow fever vaccine. The CDR3 runs from the conserved cysteine through the conserved F or W. A D gene is named only where the DNA matches it firmly. Clone size is given for some rows only: seen once, a few or many times, or a class if the clone is expanded.

v_call	j_call	cdr3_length	clone_size	d_call	cdr3_aa	cdr3_nt
TRBV5-1	TRBJ2-5	16	few	TRBD2	CASSPGLAGQVETQYF	TGCGCCAGCAGCCCGGGACTAGCGGGGCAGGTAGAGACCCAGTACTTC
TRBV3-1	TRBJ2-2	14	few	.	CASSQGRNTGELFF	TGTGCCAGCAGCCAAGGACGGAACACCGGGGAGCTGTTTTTT
TRBV7-2	TRBJ2-1	16	.	.	CASSLAAGRKYNEQFF	TGTGCCAGCAGCTTAGCCGCGGGTAGGAAGTACAATGAGCAGTTCTTC
TRBV7-8	TRBJ1-5	16	few	.	CASSFTGRWSNQPQHF	TGTGCCAGCAGCTTCACAGGTCGGTGGAGCAATCAGCCCCAGCATTTT
TRBV11-2	TRBJ2-5	13	.	.	CASSVAPGETQYF	TGTGCCAGCAGCGTCGCGCCGGGAGAGACCCAGTACTTC
TRBV5-1	TRBJ1-1	17	.	TRBD1	CASSLASGGAGGTEAFF	TGCGCCAGCAGCTTGGCCTCGGGGGGGGCAGGGGGCACTGAAGCTTTCTTT
TRBV7-2	TRBJ2-2	14	few	.	CASSLVAAAGELFF	TGTGCCAGCAGCTTAGTCGCGGCAGCCGGGGAGCTGTTTTTT
TRBV5-1	TRBJ1-5	15	.	.	CASSPAPGANQPQHF	TGCGCCAGCAGCCCCGCCCCGGGGGCAAATCAGCCCCAGCATTTT
TRBV4-3	TRBJ2-3	18	.	TRBD1	CASSQDLFGGQGTDTQYF	TGCGCCAGCAGCCAAGATCTTTTTGGTGGACAGGGGACAGATACGCAGTATTTT
TRBV13	TRBJ2-7	14	.	.	CASSLFGVPSEQYF	TGTGCCAGCAGCTTATTCGGAGTCCCCAGCGAGCAGTACTTC
TRBV15	TRBJ2-3	14	many	.	CATSRTLGTDTQYF	TGTGCCACCAGCAGGACACTAGGCACAGATACGCAGTATTTT
TRBV18	TRBJ2-4	16	many	.	CASSPGTSGAKNIQYF	TGTGCCAGCTCACCTGGGACCTCAGGGGCCAAAAACATTCAGTACTTC
TRBV6-1	TRBJ2-5	17	few	TRBD1	CASSFHHEGQTQETQYF	TGTGCCAGCAGTTTCCATCACGAGGGACAGACCCAAGAGACCCAGTACTTC
TRBV20-1	TRBJ1-2	12	few	TRBD1	CSAADRAGGYTF	TGCAGTGCTGCGGACAGGGCGGGTGGCTACACCTTC
TRBV6-1	TRBJ2-1	15	few	TRBD1	CASSEAAGGLNEQFF	TGTGCCAGCAGTGAAGCTGCAGGGGGTCTCAATGAGCAGTTCTTC
TRBV5-1	TRBJ2-3	15	.	.	CASSFLDGNTDTQYF	TGCGCCAGCAGCTTCCTCGATGGGAACACAGATACGCAGTATTTT
TRBV19	TRBJ2-1	16	few	TRBD2	CASSSGTSSLFNEQFF	TGTGCCAGTAGTTCGGGGACTAGCAGTTTATTCAATGAGCAGTTCTTC
TRBV7-8	TRBJ2-7	15	few	.	CASSLVRGERYEQYF	TGTGCCAGCAGCTTAGTGCGGGGCGAGAGATACGAGCAGTACTTC
TRBV12-3/TRBV12-4	TRBJ1-5	15	many	.	CASSLRRRFNQPQHF	TGTGCCAGCAGTCTAAGGAGACGGTTCAATCAGCCCCAGCATTTT
TRBV4-2	TRBJ2-7	15	many	.	CASSQDLDSSYEQYF	TGTGCCAGCAGCCAAGATTTAGATAGCTCCTACGAGCAGTACTTC
TRBV7-9	TRBJ2-1	16	.	TRBD2	CASSLDRGGSYNEQFF	TGTGCCAGCAGCTTAGATCGGGGGGGCTCCTACAATGAGCAGTTCTTC
TRBV20-1	TRBJ1-5	13	few	.	CSGAEDKYQPQHF	TGCAGTGGGGCGGAGGATAAATATCAGCCCCAGCATTTT
TRBV6-2/TRBV6-3	TRBJ2-5	12	.	.	CASSPNPETQYF	TGTGCCAGCAGTCCAAACCCAGAGACCCAGTACTTC
TRBV12-3/TRBV12-4	TRBJ2-2	15	.	.	CASSSGGTDTGELFF	TGTGCCAGCAGTTCCGGCGGGACGGATACCGGGGAGCTGTTTTTT
TRBV7-3	TRBJ1-6	13	.	.	CASSLFQGAPLHF	TGTGCCAGCAGCTTATTTCAGGGCGCTCCCCTCCACTTT
TRBV2	TRBJ2-1	13	few	TRBD2	CASMGLAGGLKFF	TGTGCCAGCATGGGACTAGCGGGGGGTCTCAAGTTCTTC
TRBV2	TRBJ2-6	14	few	.	CASSVTPGANVLTF	TGTGCCAGCAGTGTGACACCCGGGGCCAACGTCCTGACTTTC
TRBV7-3	TRBJ2-3	15	few	.	CATSIMGSTEDTQYF	TGTGCCACCAGTATCATGGGGTCCACTGAAGATACGCAGTATTTT
TRBV7-9	TRBJ1-1	15	few	.	CASSLGNQGITEAFF	TGTGCCAGCAGCTTAGGCAACCAGGGAATCACTGAAGCTTTCTTT
TRBV7-2	TRBJ1-6	15	few	.	CASTLYGGPRSPLHF	TGTGCCAGCACCCTCTACGGGGGTCCGAGATCACCCCTCCACTTT
TRBV3-1	TRBJ1-1	13	.	.	CASSRNDDTEAFF	TGTGCCAGCAGCCGGAATGATGACACTGAAGCTTTCTTT